This TCR beta chain is drawn from a study of vaccination and CD4 T cells after COVID-19. Study overall: Mild disease affected nine convalescent patients and severe disease one, all SARS-CoV-2 positive by nasal swab PCR.

This clonotype was detected a few times. Antigen unknown. Scientists ran DNA taken from cultured CD4+ T cells through the Oncomine TCR Beta short-read assay for sequencing. TCRdb re-derived calls from the PCR reads in MiXCR, one entry per CDR3 protein. In the table there are 12,000 to 15,000 distinct CDR3 sequences, 50% to 55% of which are singletons. Treatment noted: roughly nine-day PBMC culture with coronavirus spike peptide pools or control peptides (ViraFEST assay). V dropped 5 bases and J dropped 2 bases, with 9 bases sitting between them. The CDR3 contains 13 residues. Germline CDR1 and CDR2: MNHNS and SASEGT.

Sequenced: CD4+ T cells from blood, cultured in vitro. This TCR derives from a human donor who had recovered from COVID-19. The V call is TRBV6-1, the J call TRBJ1-2; D not certain. The CDR3 reads CASSPPWNYGYTF. CDR3 bases: TGTGCCAGCAGTCCCCCATGGAACTATGGCTACACCTTC.